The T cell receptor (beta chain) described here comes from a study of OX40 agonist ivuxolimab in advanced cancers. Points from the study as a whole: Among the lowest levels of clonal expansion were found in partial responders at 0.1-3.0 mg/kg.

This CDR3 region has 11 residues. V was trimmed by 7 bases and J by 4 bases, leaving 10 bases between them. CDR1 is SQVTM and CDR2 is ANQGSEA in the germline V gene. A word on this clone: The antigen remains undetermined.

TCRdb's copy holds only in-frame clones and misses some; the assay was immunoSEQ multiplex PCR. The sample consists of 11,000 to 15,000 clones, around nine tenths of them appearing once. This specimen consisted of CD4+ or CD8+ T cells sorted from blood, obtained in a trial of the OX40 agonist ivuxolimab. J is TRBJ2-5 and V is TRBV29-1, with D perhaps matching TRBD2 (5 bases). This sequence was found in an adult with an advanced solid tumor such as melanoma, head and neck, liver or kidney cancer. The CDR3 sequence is CSGLEGETQYF. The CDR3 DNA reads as TGCAGCGGTTTAGAGGGAGAGACCCAGTACTTC.